Listed below are T cell receptor beta chains from one sample, sequenced in a study of T cells in Graves' hyperthyroidism and ophthalmopathy. MiXCR, applied by TCRdb to the multiplex PCR reads, yields one record per CDR3 protein. The table includes just over 550,000 distinct CDR3 sequences, around 45% detected once. Sequenced sample: peripheral blood or thyroid tissue (not recorded which). Receptor source: a woman aged 18 to 35 with Graves' hyperthyroidism. Each CDR3 is given with its conserved first and last residue. The order of the fields is clone size, V gene, D gene, J gene, CDR3 DNA, CDR3 protein. D genes are given only for firm matches. Clone size is not always given. Where it is, it says once, few, many or a class for expanded clones.

abundance: -
v_gene: TRBV20-1
d_gene: TRBD1
j_gene: TRBJ1-5
CDR3nt: TGCAGTGCTAGAGATAGGACAGGGTTCTACGATCAGCCCCAGCATTTT
CDR3aa: CSARDRTGFYDQPQHF

abundance: -
v_gene: TRBV6-5
d_gene: -
j_gene: TRBJ1-2
CDR3nt: TGTGCCAGCAGTTACTACCCACAAGGCTACACCTTC
CDR3aa: CASSYYPQGYTF

abundance: many
v_gene: TRBV29-1
d_gene: TRBD2
j_gene: TRBJ2-7
CDR3nt: TGCAGCGTGAATGGAGTGGGGGGAGGGGAGCAGTACTTC
CDR3aa: CSVNGVGGGEQYF

abundance: few
v_gene: TRBV19
d_gene: -
j_gene: TRBJ1-1
CDR3nt: TGTGCCAGTAGTCACAGACGGGAGGGTTATGAAGCTTTCTTT
CDR3aa: CASSHRREGYEAFF

abundance: -
v_gene: TRBV7-9
d_gene: TRBD1
j_gene: TRBJ1-2
CDR3nt: TGTGCCAGCAGTTTTCAAAGACAGGGGCGGTATGGCTACACCTTC
CDR3aa: CASSFQRQGRYGYTF

abundance: -
v_gene: TRBV7-2
d_gene: -
j_gene: TRBJ1-2
CDR3nt: TGTGCCAGCAGCTACGGACAGCTAGCTAACTATGGCTACACCTTC
CDR3aa: CASSYGQLANYGYTF

abundance: -
v_gene: TRBV2
d_gene: TRBD1
j_gene: TRBJ1-2
CDR3nt: TGTGCCAGCTTGTTAGGGGGCAGGGGCTACACCTTC
CDR3aa: CASLLGGRGYTF

abundance: few
v_gene: TRBV2
d_gene: TRBD1
j_gene: TRBJ1-2
CDR3nt: TGTGCCAGCTCACCAGTTCCAGGGGGCCGGTATGGCTACACCTTC
CDR3aa: CASSPVPGGRYGYTF

abundance: few
v_gene: TRBV7-3
d_gene: -
j_gene: TRBJ1-1
CDR3nt: TGTGCCAGCAGCTTAACGGGGACAAGTGAAGCTTTCTTT
CDR3aa: CASSLTGTSEAFF

abundance: many
v_gene: TRBV7-8
d_gene: -
j_gene: TRBJ1-2
CDR3nt: TGTGCCAGCAGCTTAATACAGGGTGGCTACACCTTC
CDR3aa: CASSLIQGGYTF

abundance: -
v_gene: TRBV25-1
d_gene: -
j_gene: TRBJ1-1
CDR3nt: TGTGCCAGCAGCCAAATCGGGGGCGCGAACACTGAAGCTTTCTTT
CDR3aa: CASSQIGGANTEAFF

abundance: -
v_gene: TRBV15
d_gene: TRBD2
j_gene: TRBJ2-3
CDR3nt: TGTGCCACCAGCAGAGATCGGGTGGCGGGAGCTCCGTATTTT
CDR3aa: CATSRDRVAGAPYF

abundance: many
v_gene: TRBV2
d_gene: TRBD1
j_gene: TRBJ1-6
CDR3nt: TGTGCCAGCAGTGGACAGGGCAAGTCACCCCTCCACTTT
CDR3aa: CASSGQGKSPLHF

abundance: many
v_gene: TRBV10-3
d_gene: TRBD2
j_gene: TRBJ2-2
CDR3nt: TGTGCCATCATGACTAGCGGGCTTACCGGGGAGCTGTTTTTT
CDR3aa: CAIMTSGLTGELFF

abundance: -
v_gene: TRBV25-1
d_gene: TRBD1
j_gene: TRBJ1-1
CDR3nt: TGTGCCAGTCAGCAACAGGGGGCCGTTGAAGCTTTCTTT
CDR3aa: CASQQQGAVEAFF

abundance: -
v_gene: TRBV2
d_gene: -
j_gene: TRBJ2-7
CDR3nt: TGTGCCACCAAAGGGTCAAGGTCCGGGGAGCAGTACTTC
CDR3aa: CATKGSRSGEQYF

abundance: many
v_gene: TRBV25-1
d_gene: -
j_gene: TRBJ1-4
CDR3nt: TGTGCCAGCAGTCAGACCCTTTCCAACAAACTGTTTTTT
CDR3aa: CASSQTLSNKLFF

abundance: -
v_gene: TRBV24-1
d_gene: -
j_gene: TRBJ2-7
CDR3nt: TGTGCCACCAGTGTTGGCTACGAGGCGTACTTC
CDR3aa: CATSVGYEAYF

abundance: few
v_gene: TRBV6-1
d_gene: -
j_gene: TRBJ1-2
CDR3nt: TGTGCCAGCACCGTTGCAATGGAGGGGGGTGGCTACACCTTC
CDR3aa: CASTVAMEGGGYTF

abundance: -
v_gene: TRBV6-1
d_gene: -
j_gene: TRBJ2-2
CDR3nt: TGTGCCAGCATGCGTGTACGGAACACCGGGGAGCTGTTTTTT
CDR3aa: CASMRVRNTGELFF

abundance: many
v_gene: TRBV2
d_gene: TRBD1
j_gene: TRBJ1-5
CDR3nt: TGTGCCAGCAGTGATGACAGGGCCAATCAGCCCCAGCATTTT
CDR3aa: CASSDDRANQPQHF

abundance: few
v_gene: TRBV7-9
d_gene: -
j_gene: TRBJ2-5
CDR3nt: TGTGCCAGCAGCGTAGCGGACGGTGAGCAAGAGACCCAGTACTTC
CDR3aa: CASSVADGEQETQYF

abundance: few
v_gene: TRBV2
d_gene: -
j_gene: TRBJ2-7
CDR3nt: TGTGCCAGCACGGTTACCGGGACGGATACCTACGAGCAGTACTTC
CDR3aa: CASTVTGTDTYEQYF

abundance: -
v_gene: TRBV5-1
d_gene: -
j_gene: TRBJ2-2
CDR3nt: TGCGCCAGCAGCTTGGACCCGCAAACCGGGGAGCTGTTTTTT
CDR3aa: CASSLDPQTGELFF

abundance: many
v_gene: TRBV7-9
d_gene: TRBD1
j_gene: TRBJ1-6
CDR3nt: TGTGCCAGCAGCTATACACAGGGGATTGGATCACCCCTCCACTTT
CDR3aa: CASSYTQGIGSPLHF

abundance: many
v_gene: TRBV24-1
d_gene: -
j_gene: TRBJ2-7
CDR3nt: TGTGCCACGAGTCACGACAGGTACTGTTACGAGCAGTACTTC
CDR3aa: CATSHDRYCYEQYF

abundance: -
v_gene: TRBV7-8
d_gene: -
j_gene: TRBJ2-7
CDR3nt: TGTGCCAGCAGCTTTGTGGCGAGAGGGTCCTACGAGCAGTACTTC
CDR3aa: CASSFVARGSYEQYF

abundance: -
v_gene: TRBV2
d_gene: TRBD1
j_gene: TRBJ1-2
CDR3nt: TGTGCCAGCAGCCCGGACAGGGGGTGGGATGGCTACACCTTC
CDR3aa: CASSPDRGWDGYTF

abundance: -
v_gene: TRBV11-2
d_gene: -
j_gene: TRBJ1-5
CDR3nt: TGTGCCAGCAGCCCTCGGTCAGGAACGGGGCAGCCCCAGCATTTT
CDR3aa: CASSPRSGTGQPQHF

abundance: few
v_gene: TRBV9
d_gene: -
j_gene: TRBJ1-1
CDR3nt: TGTGCCAGCAGCCCCCGGACAGCTCTGAACACTGAAGCTTTCTTT
CDR3aa: CASSPRTALNTEAFF

abundance: -
v_gene: TRBV7-2
d_gene: -
j_gene: TRBJ2-7
CDR3nt: TGTGCCAGCAGTATGCGGGACTCCTACGAGCAGTACTTC
CDR3aa: CASSMRDSYEQYF

abundance: many
v_gene: TRBV29-1
d_gene: TRBD1
j_gene: TRBJ1-3
CDR3nt: TGCAGCGTTTCATCGACAGGGACCATATATTTT
CDR3aa: CSVSSTGTIYF

abundance: few
v_gene: TRBV7-2
d_gene: -
j_gene: TRBJ1-4
CDR3nt: TGTGCCAGCAGCCAAGTCGGGATTAATGAAAAACTGTTTTTT
CDR3aa: CASSQVGINEKLFF

abundance: many
v_gene: TRBV2
d_gene: -
j_gene: TRBJ1-6
CDR3nt: TGTGCCAGCAGAAAGGGGGAATCACCCCTCCACTTT
CDR3aa: CASRKGESPLHF

abundance: -
v_gene: TRBV7-9
d_gene: TRBD2
j_gene: TRBJ2-1
CDR3nt: TGTGCCAGCAGCTTAGGGGGACTAGCTTACAATGAGCAGTTCTTC
CDR3aa: CASSLGGLAYNEQFF

abundance: -
v_gene: TRBV5-1
d_gene: TRBD2
j_gene: TRBJ2-5
CDR3nt: TGCGCCAGCAGATCCGACACGGGGGGAGCGACCCAGTACTTC
CDR3aa: CASRSDTGGATQYF

abundance: -
v_gene: TRBV12-3/TRBV12-4
d_gene: -
j_gene: TRBJ1-1
CDR3nt: TGTGCCAGCAGTAAAGGGAAGGACACTGAAGCTTTCTTT
CDR3aa: CASSKGKDTEAFF

abundance: once
v_gene: TRBV15
d_gene: -
j_gene: TRBJ2-2
CDR3nt: TGTGCCACCAGCAGTGAAAGCACCGGGGAGCTGTTTTTT
CDR3aa: CATSSESTGELFF

abundance: many
v_gene: TRBV7-3
d_gene: -
j_gene: TRBJ2-6
CDR3nt: TGTGCCAGCAGCTTAAGTGCTGGGGCCAACGTCCTGACTTTC
CDR3aa: CASSLSAGANVLTF

abundance: many
v_gene: TRBV7-6
d_gene: TRBD1
j_gene: TRBJ1-1
CDR3nt: TGTGCCAGCAGCTTATCGGGACAGGCGAACACTGAAGCTTTCTTT
CDR3aa: CASSLSGQANTEAFF

abundance: -
v_gene: TRBV29-1
d_gene: -
j_gene: TRBJ1-1
CDR3nt: TGCAGCGATGGACTCGCGAACACTGAAGCTTTCTTT
CDR3aa: CSDGLANTEAFF

abundance: many
v_gene: TRBV9
d_gene: -
j_gene: TRBJ1-2
CDR3nt: TGTGCCAGCAGCGTAGACGGCGATGGCTACACCTTC
CDR3aa: CASSVDGDGYTF

abundance: once
v_gene: TRBV24-1
d_gene: TRBD2
j_gene: TRBJ2-7
CDR3nt: TGTGCCACCAGTGATTTGACTAGCGGGAGAGGCGAGCAGTACTTC
CDR3aa: CATSDLTSGRGEQYF

abundance: few
v_gene: TRBV10-3
d_gene: -
j_gene: TRBJ1-1
CDR3nt: TGTGCCATCAGGCCGGACAGAACCGTTGAAGCCTTCTTT
CDR3aa: CAIRPDRTVEAFF

abundance: -
v_gene: TRBV9
d_gene: -
j_gene: TRBJ2-2
CDR3nt: TGTGCCAGCAGCGTCGGCGGGACTCAAAGAAACACCGGGGAGCTGTTTTTT
CDR3aa: CASSVGGTQRNTGELFF

abundance: -
v_gene: TRBV11-3
d_gene: -
j_gene: TRBJ2-7
CDR3nt: TGTGCCAGCAGCCCCGGGGTTAAAGGCTACGAGCAGTACTTC
CDR3aa: CASSPGVKGYEQYF

abundance: -
v_gene: TRBV11-1
d_gene: -
j_gene: TRBJ2-7
CDR3nt: TGTGCCAGCAGCTCGGACATTCGCTCCTACGAGCAGTACTTC
CDR3aa: CASSSDIRSYEQYF

abundance: few
v_gene: TRBV9
d_gene: -
j_gene: TRBJ2-5
CDR3nt: TGTGCCAGCTCAACGACGGGGGCCGAGACCCAGTACTTC
CDR3aa: CASSTTGAETQYF

abundance: many
v_gene: TRBV14
d_gene: -
j_gene: TRBJ1-6
CDR3nt: TGTGCCAGCAGGGCGAGGACAAGTAATTCACCCCTCCACTTT
CDR3aa: CASRARTSNSPLHF

abundance: -
v_gene: TRBV7-6
d_gene: TRBD2
j_gene: TRBJ2-7
CDR3nt: TGTGCCAGCAGCTTAGGTGGTAGCGGGACCCGCGAGCAGTACTTC
CDR3aa: CASSLGGSGTREQYF

abundance: -
v_gene: TRBV27
d_gene: -
j_gene: TRBJ1-2
CDR3nt: TGTGCCAGCAGTCCGGGGAGAGCGTGGGGCTACACCTTC
CDR3aa: CASSPGRAWGYTF

abundance: few
v_gene: TRBV19
d_gene: -
j_gene: TRBJ1-1
CDR3nt: TGTGCCAGTAGTATAGCGGCGCTGGCAAACGAGAACACTGAAGCTTTCTTT
CDR3aa: CASSIAALANENTEAFF

abundance: -
v_gene: TRBV12-3/TRBV12-4
d_gene: -
j_gene: TRBJ1-1
CDR3nt: TGTGCCAGCAGTTGGGTATTGAACACTGAAGCTTTCTTT
CDR3aa: CASSWVLNTEAFF

abundance: -
v_gene: TRBV25-1
d_gene: -
j_gene: TRBJ1-2
CDR3nt: TGTGCCAGCAGTGAAGTGGGGACGGATTATGGCTACACCTTC
CDR3aa: CASSEVGTDYGYTF

abundance: many
v_gene: TRBV2
d_gene: TRBD1
j_gene: TRBJ1-2
CDR3nt: TGTGCCAGCAGTACAGGGGCGGGCGGCTACACCTTC
CDR3aa: CASSTGAGGYTF